Following are 29 T cell receptor beta chains from one sample sequenced in a study of shared clonotypes between healthy human individuals. The data were produced by immunoSEQ multiplex PCR, yet TCRdb's version contains in-frame clones alone and is incomplete. In the table there are roughly 2 million clones, 90% to 97% of which are singletons. Sequenced input: naive CD4+ T cells sorted from blood. Subset noted: CD45RA+ positively selected. The receptor source for this set is a young man in good health.

CDR3 amino acids: CASSPPGGGITEAFF. CDR3 bases: TGTGCCAGCTCACCCCCCGGCGGGGGGATCACTGAAGCTTTCTTT. The V call is TRBV18, the J call TRBJ1-1; TRBD1 might be the D (5 bases). Trimming left V 3 bases short and J 4 bases short, with 15 bases between. CDR1 and CDR2 from the germline V gene are KGHSH and LQKENI. The CDR3 is 15 amino acids.

The J gene is TRBJ1-6, the V gene TRBV25-1; 7 bases map to TRBD1. Trimming cost V 3 bases and J 6 bases; bases outside gene matches: 2. Germline V gene data show CDR1 as MGHDK and CDR2 as SYGVNS. The CDR3 loop spans 14 amino acids. CDR3 bases: TGTGCCAGCAGTGACGGGACAGCTAATTCACCCCTCCACTTT. This codes for CASSDGTANSPLHF.

The chain couples TRBV4-1 to TRBJ2-7; 8 nucleotides agree with TRBD1. The junction had 11 bases not matched to a gene; V was cut back by 4 bases and J by 9 bases. The V gene's germline CDR1 is MGHRA and CDR2 YSYEKL. There are 14 residues in the CDR3. The CDR3 reads CASSPRDRSTGQYF. CDR3 bases: TGCGCCAGCAGCCCCAGGGACAGGTCGACGGGGCAGTACTTC.

The rearrangement uses TRBV7-2 and TRBJ1-5; the D is unclear. Germline V gene lookup returns CDR1 SGHTA and CDR2 FQGNSA. V lost 5 bases to trimming and J lost 0 bases, with 11 bases between them. The CDR3 extends over 15 amino acids. CDR3 sequence (DNA): TGTGCCAGCAGCCTGGGCACTTATAGCAATCAGCCCCAGCATTTT. It yields the protein CASSLGTYSNQPQHF.

V and J are TRBV5-6 and TRBJ1-1; 8 nucleotides agree with TRBD1. V was pared by 6 bases and J by 0 bases, with 7 bases of the junction left unmatched. The germline gives CDR1 SGHDT, CDR2 YYEEEE. The CDR3 covers 15 residues. The CDR3 bases are TGTGCCAGCAACAGACAGGGGCTCATGAACACTGAAGCTTTCTTT. Translating gives CASNRQGLMNTEAFF.

The chain couples TRBV27 to TRBJ2-3, with 8 bases fitting TRBD2. The length of the CDR3 is 14 residues. J gave up 6 bases and V 3 bases, and 5 bases lay outside the gene matches. The V gene's germline CDR1 is MNHEY and CDR2 SMNVEV (reference sequence). The CDR3, as DNA: TGTGCCAGCAGTTTCCGCGGGGGGCCGGATACGCAGTATTTT. Translation: CASSFRGGPDTQYF.

V is TRBV5-4 and J is TRBJ2-1; weak D call: TRBD2 (5 bases). CDR1 is SGHNT and CDR2 is YYREEE in the germline V gene (reference sequence). V was shortened by 2 bases and J by 2 bases, with 14 bases between the two germline ends. The CDR3 totals 16 residues. The CDR3 coding sequence is TGTGCCAGCAGCTTTTCCTCCGGGATCGCCTACAATGAGCAGTTCTTC. Its protein product is CASSFSSGIAYNEQFF. The full variable domain, with the rest looked up from reference TRBV5-4 and TRBJ2-1, is ETGVTQSPTHLIKTRGQQVTLRCSSQSGHNTVSWYQQALGQGPQFIFQYYREEENGRGNFPPRFSGLQFPNYSSELNVNALELDDSALYLCASSFSSGIAYNEQFFGPGTRLTVL.

This clone was seen a single time. V and J are TRBV7-2 and TRBJ2-5; D may match TRBD1 or TRBD2 (5 bases each). The ends were cut back, 1 base at V and 4 bases at J, with 10 bases in the middle. Germline loops: CDR1 SGHTA, CDR2 FQGNSA. The length of the CDR3 is 14 residues. The CDR3 here is CASSLGAGRETQYF. DNA of the CDR3: TGTGCCAGCAGCTTAGGCGCAGGGAGAGAGACCCAGTACTTC.

The chain links TRBV6-6 to TRBJ1-5; D is uncertain. CDR1 is MNHNY, CDR2 SVGAGI, per germline (reference sequence). The CDR3 runs 14 residues. V was trimmed by 2 bases and J by 0 bases, leaving 5 bases between them. CDR3 sequence: CASSYGASNQPQHF. The CDR3 DNA reads as TGTGCCAGCAGTTACGGAGCTAGCAATCAGCCCCAGCATTTT.

V and J are TRBV7-8 and TRBJ2-7, with unresolved D. Trimming took off 7 bases at V and 4 bases at J, with 20 bases between the two ends. This CDR3 is 15 amino acids long. From germline, CDR1 is SGHVS and CDR2 FQNEAQ. The CDR3 loop is CASTTTPSLDYEQYF. The CDR3 DNA reads as TGTGCCAGCACCACTACCCCCTCTCTCGATTACGAGCAGTACTTC.

Note on this clone: Different DNA sequences within this sample yield the same CDR3. The chain uses TRBV5-1 and TRBJ2-3, with D perhaps matching TRBD1 (6 bases). The CDR3 sequence is 13 residues long. The V gene's germline CDR1 is SGHRS and CDR2 YFSETQ. Deletions cut 4 bases from V and 4 bases from J, with 10 bases between. The CDR3 coding sequence is TGCGCCAGCAGCCTTACAGGGCCAGATACGCAGTATTTT. It encodes CASSLTGPDTQYF.

V is TRBV4-1 and J is TRBJ2-2; 9 bases are a match to TRBD2. Trimming removed 3 bases from V and 6 bases from J; junction bases left unmatched: 5. The CDR3 has 15 residues. Looked up from germline, CDR1 is MGHRA and CDR2 is YSYEKL. The CDR3 region is CASSQTGLASGELFF. CDR3 in DNA: TGCGCCAGCAGCCAGACGGGACTAGCTTCCGGGGAGCTGTTTTTT.

J is TRBJ1-3 and V is TRBV10-3; D remains ambiguous. The V end was cut by 2 bases, the J end by 9 bases, with 8 bases between. Germline V lookup: CDR1 ENHRY, CDR2 SYGVKD. CDR3 size: 12 residues. CDR3 coding DNA: TGTGCCATCAGTGAGGGTGAGGGCACCATATATTTT. Translating gives CAISEGEGTIYF.

In its sample, this clone was seen once. A read error is likely, as this CDR3 ends without the conserved phenylalanine or tryptophan. Because the CDR3's place on the DNA is in doubt, the DNA is left out and the CDR3 is given as listed by TCRdb. This chain uses TRBV20-1 with TRBJ1-4; the table's D call of TRBD1 was not tested on the DNA. CDR1 and CDR2 from the germline V gene are DFQATT and SNEGSKA (reference sequence). The CDR3 has 9 residues if both end residues are counted. The CDR3 protein is CSARGMQES.

This chain uses TRBV28 with TRBJ1-4; a weak D match, TRBD1 (5 bases). In germline, CDR1 is MDHEN, CDR2 SYDVKM. V lost 6 bases and J lost 5, with 16 bases in between. The CDR3 spans 15 residues. The CDR3 sequence: CASRLLGTGNEKLFF. CDR3 bases: TGTGCCAGCAGATTACTCGGGACGGGGAATGAAAAACTGTTTTTT.

A remark on this clone: Other DNA sequences in the sample encode the same CDR3. For the CDR3, the DNA is TGTGCCAGCAGTAGAGGCACTGAAGCTTTCTTT. Translation: CASSRGTEAFF. The chain couples TRBV6-5 to TRBJ1-1; D remains unclear. The CDR3 has 11 residues. In germline, CDR1 is MNHEY, CDR2 SVGAGI. V gave up 5 bases and J gave up 4 bases, with 5 bases separating them.

The rearrangement uses TRBV7-2 and TRBJ2-1; D remains ambiguous. Germline-derived CDR1 and CDR2 are SGHTA and FQGNSA. CDR3 length equals 14 residues. Trimming removed 2 bases from V and 4 bases from J, with 9 bases in between. DNA of the CDR3: TGTGCCAGCAGCTTATACGGGTCTTACAATGAGCAGTTCTTC. This sequence encodes CASSLYGSYNEQFF.

The chain uses TRBV19 and TRBJ1-3; 7 nucleotides agree with TRBD1. Germline V gene sequence: CDR1 LNHDA, CDR2 SQIVND (reference sequence). There are 15 residues in the CDR3. The ends lost 6 bases at V and 3 bases at J; junction bases unmatched: 8. CDR3 DNA sequence: TGTGCCAGTAGGAGACAGGGAGTAGTTGGAAACACCATATATTTT. Translated: CASRRQGVVGNTIYF. Complete variable domain (other parts from reference TRBV19 and TRBJ1-3): DGGITQSPKYLFRKEGQNVTLSCEQNLNHDAMYWYRQDPGQGLRLIYYSQIVNDFQKGDIAEGYSVSREKKESFPLTVTSAQKNPTAFYLCASRRQGVVGNTIYFGEGSWLTVV.

This clone was observed a single time. The V call is TRBV28, the J call TRBJ2-7; D not resolved. The CDR3 is made up of 14 amino acids. The V end lost 6 bases, the J end lost 0 bases, and 12 bases lay between the germline ends. CDR1 and CDR2 (germline): MDHEN, SYDVKM. CDR3 sequence (DNA): TGTGCCAGCAGCTCCCCATACCTCTCCTACGAGCAGTACTTC. Translation: CASSSPYLSYEQYF.

The chain is built from TRBV6-1 and TRBJ2-2, with D perhaps matching TRBD1 (5 bases). This CDR3 is 15 amino acids long. V was pared by 7 bases and J by 0 bases, with 12 bases between. Germline CDR1 reads MNHNS; CDR2 reads SASEGT. CDR3 DNA sequence: TGTGCCAGCAAAGGGGCCAAGACGAACACCGGGGAGCTGTTTTTT. Its protein product is CASKGAKTNTGELFF.

This chain connects TRBV7-9 to TRBJ2-2; 7 nucleotides agree with TRBD1. This CDR3 is built from 15 residues. Germline lookup yields CDR1 SEHNR and CDR2 FQNEAQ (reference sequence). Germline trimming cut 5 bases from V and 5 bases from J; bases unmatched to any gene: 8. CDR3 amino acids: CASSKKTGVTGELFF. The CDR3 nucleotides are TGTGCCAGCAGCAAAAAAACAGGGGTAACCGGGGAGCTGTTTTTT.

This clone appeared once. This rearrangement joins TRBV18 to TRBJ1-5; D ambiguous. This CDR3 is 15 amino acids long. Trimming left V 0 bases short and J 0 bases short, with 6 bases between. Germline lookup yields CDR1 KGHSH and CDR2 LQKENI. The CDR3 DNA reads as TGTGCCAGCTCACCACCGGGTTCTAGCAATCAGCCCCAGCATTTT. It codes for CASSPPGSSNQPQHF.

The chain has TRBV6-1 and TRBJ1-2; D is uncertain. Per the germline V gene, CDR1 is MNHNS and CDR2 is SASEGT. The CDR3 loop spans 14 amino acids. Trimming took 6 bases from V and 3 from J, leaving 14 bases between them. The CDR3 coding sequence is TGTGCCAGCAGGGAGTTAGGGCAGCACTATGGCTACACCTTC. Translated: CASRELGQHYGYTF.

This clone was counted a single time. The CDR3: CASSLGGLAGGSIEQFF. In DNA, the CDR3 is TGTGCCAGCAGCTTAGGGGGACTAGCGGGAGGGTCTATTGAGCAGTTCTTC. The chain employs TRBV11-2 and TRBJ2-1; 16 bases line up with TRBD2. The ends lost 1 base at V and 9 bases at J; junction bases unmatched: 6. This CDR3 is 17 amino acids long. In germline, CDR1 is SGHAT, CDR2 FQNNGV.

In DNA form, the CDR3 reads TGTGCCAGCAGCCGAAAAATCGGGGCTGTTTTCTACGAGCAGTTCTTC. It codes for CASSRKIGAVFYEQFF. The chain joins TRBV14 to TRBJ2-1; D assignment may be TRBD1 or TRBD2 (5 bases each). V shed 4 bases and J shed 10 bases, with 23 bases lying between them. Germline values: CDR1 SGHDN, CDR2 FVKESK. CDR3 size: 16 residues.

This clone was seen only once. The CDR3 loop reads CASSIDWDRGRIDYTF. CDR3 DNA: TGTGCCAGTAGTATAGACTGGGACAGGGGAAGAATTGACTACACCTTC. This rearrangement joins TRBV19 to TRBJ1-2; 10 nucleotides align to TRBD1. Germline trimming cut 0 bases from V and 10 bases from J; bases unmatched to any gene: 11. The length of the CDR3 is 16 residues. CDR1 and CDR2 (germline): LNHDA, SQIVND (reference sequence). Looking up the rest from reference TRBV19 and TRBJ1-2 gives the full variable domain: DGGITQSPKYLFRKEGQNVTLSCEQNLNHDAMYWYRQDPGQGLRLIYYSQIVNDFQKGDIAEGYSVSREKKESFPLTVTSAQKNPTAFYLCASSIDWDRGRIDYTFGSGTRLTVV.

The rearrangement uses TRBV14 and TRBJ1-1; unclear D gene. The CDR3 has 13 residues. With 0 bases removed from V and 5 bases from J, the gap between germline ends came to 7 bases. Germline V lookup: CDR1 SGHDN, CDR2 FVKESK. The chain's CDR3 is CASSQEPGTEAFF. As DNA, the CDR3 is TGTGCCAGCAGCCAAGAACCGGGGACTGAAGCTTTCTTT.

The V gene is TRBV6-5, the J gene TRBJ2-2; D gene ambiguous. This CDR3 is 13 amino acids long. Trimming removed 2 bases from V and 5 bases from J, with 6 bases in between. In germline, CDR1 is MNHEY, CDR2 SVGAGI. The CDR3 nucleotides read TGTGCCAGCAGTTACGTGGGGACCGGGGAGCTGTTTTTT. Protein: CASSYVGTGELFF.

The CDR3 protein is CAIQTGPNSPLHF. CDR3 nucleotide sequence: TGTGCCATCCAGACAGGGCCTAATTCACCCCTCCACTTT. The gene calls are TRBV6-5 and TRBJ1-6; 7 nucleotides line up with TRBD1. Germline V CDR1 and CDR2: MNHEY, SVGAGI. V was pared by 10 bases and J by 6 bases, with 6 bases of the junction left unmatched. This CDR3 spans 13 amino acids.